The 16 T cell receptor beta chains below come from one sample, sequenced in a study of T-cell memory formation after mild COVID-19. TCRdb re-analysed the 5' RACE reads in MiXCR, keeping a single row per CDR3 protein. The sample has about 57,000 distinct CDR3 sequences, more than 10% seen once. Sequenced sample: PBMCs or a T cell subset sorted from them (not recorded which). The source of these receptors is a man between 18 and 29 years old who had mild COVID-19 (a few samples of this study predate the infection). Cell type and time point are not known.

This clonotype was seen a few times. V usage is TRBV7-2 and J usage is TRBJ1-1, with D tentatively TRBD1 (5 bases). Trimming removed 4 bases from V and 3 bases from J, with 12 bases in between. The CDR3 covers 14 residues. Looked up from germline, CDR1 is SGHTA and CDR2 is FQGNSA. The CDR3 protein is CASSSQGGDTEAFF. In DNA, the CDR3 is TGTGCCAGCAGCTCGCAGGGTGGGGACACTGAAGCTTTCTTT.

There are a few counts of this clonotype. The J gene is TRBJ2-1, the V gene TRBV7-2; D perhaps matches TRBD1 (7 bases). The V gene's germline CDR1 is SGHTA and CDR2 FQGNSA. V gave up 8 bases and J gave up 7 bases, with 24 bases separating them. The CDR3 runs 16 residues. The CDR3 sequence is CASGLRTATGRNEQFF. Here the CDR3 DNA reads TGTGCCAGCGGACTACGAACAGCGACAGGGAGGAATGAGCAGTTCTTC.

This chain connects TRBV6-2 or TRBV6-3 to TRBJ2-1, with unresolved D. Germline lookup yields CDR1 MNHEY and CDR2 SVGEGT. The CDR3 extends over 13 amino acids. V lost 6 bases and J 7 bases, leaving 13 bases between the germline ends. CDR3 nucleotides: TGTGCCAGCAGCTTCGTGCCCTCTAATGAGCAGTTCTTC. It encodes CASSFVPSNEQFF.

J is TRBJ1-6 and V is TRBV14, with TRBD1 as a possible D gene (6 bases). The length of the CDR3 is 15 residues. V lost 4 bases to trimming and J lost 8 bases, with 15 bases between them. CDR1 and CDR2 (germline): SGHDN, FVKESK. CDR3 residues: CASSRRGQGYSPLHF. The CDR3 region has the DNA TGTGCCAGCAGCCGCCGGGGGCAGGGTTATTCACCCCTCCACTTT.

The chain recombines TRBV28 with TRBJ2-1; D is undetermined. The germline CDR1 and CDR2 sequences are MDHEN and SYDVKM. With 8 bases removed from V and 0 bases from J, the gap between germline ends came to 11 bases. CDR3 length: 14 residues. CDR3 coding DNA: TGTGCCAGCGTGACGGTCGGCTCCTACAATGAGCAGTTCTTC. Its protein is CASVTVGSYNEQFF.

V usage is TRBV10-2 and J usage is TRBJ2-1; the match to TRBD1 covers 9 bases. Trimming removed 6 bases from V and 8 bases from J; junction bases left unmatched: 2. CDR3 length: 12 residues. Germline CDR1 is WSHSY and CDR2 is SAAADI. The CDR3 here is CASRTGGDEQFF. The CDR3 DNA follows: TGCGCCAGCAGGACAGGGGGAGATGAGCAGTTCTTC.

This clonotype was seen at least ten times. The rearrangement uses TRBV5-1 and TRBJ2-1, with D tentatively TRBD1 (5 bases). The V gene lost 6 bases and the J gene lost 0 bases, with 10 bases spanning the gap. Germline CDR1 and CDR2: SGHRS and YFSETQ. The CDR3 length is 14 residues. DNA for the CDR3: TGCGCCAGCAAGGACACGAGCTCCTACAATGAGCAGTTCTTC. This translates into CASKDTSSYNEQFF.

This clonotype was seen more than once but under ten times. CDR3 sequence reads: CASSRDGDNYGYTF. DNA of the CDR3: TGCGCCAGCAGCCGGGACGGAGATAACTATGGCTACACCTTC. J is TRBJ1-2 and V is TRBV5-1; tentative D call: TRBD1 (5 bases). The germline CDR1 and CDR2 sequences are SGHRS and YFSETQ. The CDR3 sequence is 14 residues long. Trimming took 4 bases from V and 1 from J, leaving 11 bases between them.

The rearrangement links TRBV7-2 to TRBJ1-2; weak D call: TRBD1 (6 bases). The CDR3 runs to 14 residues. Trimming shortened V by 6 bases and J by 8 bases, and 19 bases separated the two germline ends. Looked up from germline, CDR1 is SGHTA and CDR2 is FQGNSA. Written as DNA, the CDR3 is TGTGCCAGCAGGACAGGAGTGGGGGTGGTGGGCTACACCTTC. Encoded protein: CASRTGVGVVGYTF.

This clonotype showed up just a few times. The rearrangement uses TRBV7-2 and TRBJ2-3; the match to TRBD2 covers 10 bases. The V gene's germline CDR1 is SGHTA and CDR2 FQGNSA. With 3 bases clipped from V and 10 bases from J, the junction kept 4 bases outside the gene matches. The CDR3 is 13 residues long. For the CDR3, the DNA is TGTGCCAGCAGCTTTCTAGCGGGGGCCCCGCAGTATTTT. Its protein product is CASSFLAGAPQYF.

This clonotype came up many times. This chain links TRBV20-1 with TRBJ2-3, with 7 bases fitting TRBD1. V was pared by 3 bases and J by 4 bases, with 7 bases of the junction left unmatched. From germline, CDR1 is DFQATT and CDR2 SNEGSKA (reference sequence). The CDR3 totals 14 residues. The CDR3 DNA reads as TGCAGTGCTAGGACAGGGATAGGCTCAGATACGCAGTATTTT. It specifies CSARTGIGSDTQYF.

This clonotype showed up just a few times. The chain joins TRBV12-3 or TRBV12-4 to TRBJ1-2; D perhaps matches TRBD1 (5 bases). The CDR3 covers 14 residues. Trimming cost V 5 bases and J 0 bases, with 10 bases left between them. The CDR3 region is CASSHGTANYGYTF. In DNA form, the CDR3 reads TGTGCCAGCAGTCACGGGACGGCTAACTATGGCTACACCTTC.

This clonotype was seen a few times. V and J are TRBV3-1 and TRBJ1-6; D unclear. Germline loops: CDR1 LGHDT, CDR2 YNNKEL (reference sequence). The CDR3 covers 14 residues. V was cut by 1 base and J by 6 bases, with 7 bases left in between. The CDR3, as DNA: TGTGCCAGCAGCCAAGGGGTCGGTAATTCACCCCTCCACTTT. It is translated as CASSQGVGNSPLHF. The full variable domain, its missing parts supplied by reference TRBV3-1 and TRBJ1-6, is DTAVSQTPKYLVTQMGNDKSIKCEQNLGHDTMYWYKQDSKKFLKIMFSYNNKELIINETVPNRFSPKSPDKAHLNLHINSLELGDSAVYFCASSQGVGNSPLHFGNGTRLTVT.

Only a few counts were recorded for this clonotype. The rearrangement joins TRBV5-6 to TRBJ2-7; D gene uncertain. This CDR3 has 13 amino acids. Per germline, CDR1 SGHDT and CDR2 YYEEEE. With 5 bases removed from V and 5 bases from J, the gap between germline ends came to 14 bases. CDR3 nucleotides: TGTGCCAGCAGATCCAGTCGCATTCACGAGCAGTACGTC. This codes for CASRSSRIHEQYV.

V and J are TRBV20-1 and TRBJ1-2; D is perhaps TRBD1 (6 bases). The germline CDR1 and CDR2 sequences are DFQATT and SNEGSKA (reference sequence). Trimming left V 6 bases short and J 8 bases short, with 19 bases between. The CDR3 contains 13 residues. CDR3 sequence reads: CSAATIQGFGYTF. The DNA of the CDR3 is TGCAGTGCCGCTACGATACAGGGTTTCGGCTACACCTTC.

This rearrangement joins TRBV18 to TRBJ2-7; TRBD2 aligns across 8 bases. The CDR3 runs to 18 residues. The J segment lost 0 bases and the V segment lost 5 bases, leaving 15 bases of the junction unmatched. CDR1 is KGHSH and CDR2 is LQKENI in the germline V gene. The CDR3 here is CASSGSQRGTTSSYEQYF. CDR3 nucleotide sequence: TGTGCCAGCTCAGGGTCCCAGCGGGGGACGACGAGCTCCTACGAGCAGTACTTC.